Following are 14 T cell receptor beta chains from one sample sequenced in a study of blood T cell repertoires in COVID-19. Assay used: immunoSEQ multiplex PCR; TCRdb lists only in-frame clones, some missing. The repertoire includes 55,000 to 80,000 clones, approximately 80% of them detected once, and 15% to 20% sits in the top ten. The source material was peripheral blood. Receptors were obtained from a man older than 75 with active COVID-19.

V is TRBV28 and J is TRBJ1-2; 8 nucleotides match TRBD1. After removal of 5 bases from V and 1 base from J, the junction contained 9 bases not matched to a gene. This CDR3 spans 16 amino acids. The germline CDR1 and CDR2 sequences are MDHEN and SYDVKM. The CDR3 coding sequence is TGTGCCAGCAGTGCCACAGGGGGGACTATTAACTATGGCTACACCTTC. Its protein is CASSATGGTINYGYTF.

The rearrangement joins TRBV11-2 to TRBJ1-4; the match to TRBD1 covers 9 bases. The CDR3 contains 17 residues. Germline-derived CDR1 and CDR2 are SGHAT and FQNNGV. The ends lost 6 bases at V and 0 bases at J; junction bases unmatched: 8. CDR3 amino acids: CASSRTGAGSTNEKLFF. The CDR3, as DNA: TGTGCCAGCAGTAGGACAGGGGCAGGATCAACTAATGAAAAACTGTTTTTT.

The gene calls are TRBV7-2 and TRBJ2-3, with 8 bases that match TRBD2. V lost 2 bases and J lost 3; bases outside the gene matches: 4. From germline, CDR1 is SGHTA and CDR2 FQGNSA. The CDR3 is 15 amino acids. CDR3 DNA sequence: TGTGCCAGCAGCTTAAAAAGCGGGGGTACAGATACGCAGTATTTT. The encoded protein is CASSLKSGGTDTQYF.

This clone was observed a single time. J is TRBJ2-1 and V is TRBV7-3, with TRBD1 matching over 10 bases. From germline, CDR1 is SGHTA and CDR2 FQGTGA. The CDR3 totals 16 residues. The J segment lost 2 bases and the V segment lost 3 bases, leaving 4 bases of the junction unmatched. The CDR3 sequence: CASSFGTGVPYNEQFF. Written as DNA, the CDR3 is TGTGCCAGCAGCTTCGGGACAGGGGTGCCCTACAATGAGCAGTTCTTC.

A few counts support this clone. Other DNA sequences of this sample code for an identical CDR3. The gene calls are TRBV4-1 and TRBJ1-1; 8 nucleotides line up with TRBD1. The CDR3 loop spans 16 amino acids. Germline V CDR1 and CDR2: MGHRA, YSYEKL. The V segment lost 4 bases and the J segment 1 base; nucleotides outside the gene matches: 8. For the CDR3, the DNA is TGCGCCAGCAGCCTGGCCTCCGGGACAGGGAACACTGAAGCTTTCTTT. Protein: CASSLASGTGNTEAFF.

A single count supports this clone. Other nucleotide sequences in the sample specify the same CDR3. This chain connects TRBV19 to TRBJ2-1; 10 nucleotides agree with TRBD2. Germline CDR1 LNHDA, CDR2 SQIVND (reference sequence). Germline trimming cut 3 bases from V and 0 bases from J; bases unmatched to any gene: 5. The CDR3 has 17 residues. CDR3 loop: CASSIPSGSSSYNEQFF. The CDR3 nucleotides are TGTGCCAGTAGTATTCCTAGCGGGAGTTCCTCCTACAATGAGCAGTTCTTC.

The CDR3 sequence: CAARDTTFYSNQPQHF. CDR3 sequence (DNA): TGTGCCGCCCGGGACACGACCTTTTATAGCAATCAGCCCCAGCATTTT. The genes are TRBV19 and TRBJ1-5, with D perhaps TRBD1 (6 bases). The CDR3 has 16 amino acids. V lost 11 bases to trimming and J lost 0 bases, with 20 bases between them. Germline V CDR1 and CDR2: LNHDA, SQIVND (reference sequence).

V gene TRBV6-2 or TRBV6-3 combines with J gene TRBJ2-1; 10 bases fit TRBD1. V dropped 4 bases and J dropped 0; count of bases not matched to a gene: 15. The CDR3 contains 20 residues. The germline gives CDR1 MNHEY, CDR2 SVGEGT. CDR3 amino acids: CASSSLPRTGGGSSYNEQFF. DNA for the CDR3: TGTGCCAGCAGTTCCTTACCCCGGACAGGGGGGGGTAGCTCCTACAATGAGCAGTTCTTC.

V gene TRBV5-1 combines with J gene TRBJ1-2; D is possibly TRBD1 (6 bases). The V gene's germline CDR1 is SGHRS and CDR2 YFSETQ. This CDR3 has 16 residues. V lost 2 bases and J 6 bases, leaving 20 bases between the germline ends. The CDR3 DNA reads TGCGCCAGCAGCTTTGAGGTACAGGGTCTAGATAATGGCTACACCTTC. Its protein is CASSFEVQGLDNGYTF.

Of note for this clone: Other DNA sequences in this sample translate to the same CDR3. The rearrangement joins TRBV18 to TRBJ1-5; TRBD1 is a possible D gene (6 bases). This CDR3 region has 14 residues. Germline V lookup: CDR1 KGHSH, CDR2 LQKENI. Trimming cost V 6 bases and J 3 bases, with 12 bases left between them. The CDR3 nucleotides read TGTGCCAGCTCGCCAGCAGGGGACAATCAGCCCCAGCATTTT. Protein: CASSPAGDNQPQHF.

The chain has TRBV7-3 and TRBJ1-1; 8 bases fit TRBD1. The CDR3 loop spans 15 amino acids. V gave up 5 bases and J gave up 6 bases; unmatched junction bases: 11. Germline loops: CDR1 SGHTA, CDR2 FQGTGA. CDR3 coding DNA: TGTGCCAGCAGCCCACAGGGGACAGGAGTTTCTGAAGCTTTCTTT. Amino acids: CASSPQGTGVSEAFF.

CDR3 protein: CATSEALGLARSNEQFF. The CDR3, as DNA: TGTGCCACCAGTGAAGCCCTTGGACTAGCGCGAAGCAATGAGCAGTTCTTC. This sequence joins TRBV24-1 and TRBJ2-1; 9 positions match TRBD2. The V and J ends lost 4 bases and 6 bases, in that order; junction bases with no gene match: 12. This CDR3 contains 17 residues. Germline-derived CDR1 and CDR2 are KGHDR and SFDVKD.

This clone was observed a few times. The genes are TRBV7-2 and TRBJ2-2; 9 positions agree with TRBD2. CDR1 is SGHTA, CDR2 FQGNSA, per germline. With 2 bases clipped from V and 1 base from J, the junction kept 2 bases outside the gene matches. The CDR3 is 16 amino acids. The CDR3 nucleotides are TGTGCCAGCAGCTTAAAAGCGGGGGGGAACACCGGGGAGCTGTTTTTT. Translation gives CASSLKAGGNTGELFF. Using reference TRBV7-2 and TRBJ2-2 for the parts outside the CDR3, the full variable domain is GAGVSQSPSNKVTEKGKDVELRCDPISGHTALYWYRQSLGQGLEFLIYFQGNSAPDKSGLPSDRFSAERTGGSVSTLTIQRTQQEDSAVYLCASSLKAGGNTGELFFGEGSRLTVL.

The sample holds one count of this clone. The CDR3 nucleotides read TGTGCCAGCAGGACGGAGACTAGCCTCGAGACCCAGTACTTC. Translated: CASRTETSLETQYF. The gene calls are TRBV6-5 and TRBJ2-5, with TRBD2 identical over 7 bases. Germline V gene lookup returns CDR1 MNHEY and CDR2 SVGAGI. The ends lost 6 bases at V and 5 bases at J; junction bases unmatched: 9. The CDR3 has 14 residues.